This T cell receptor (beta chain) appears in the sequencing data of a study of T cell responses to AZD1222 COVID-19 vaccine. The assay was immunoSEQ multiplex PCR, and TCRdb's table has in-frame clones only and misses some. Among about 88,000 clones listed, 85% to 90% were seen once. The study's findings and limits: Nearly half of unique spike-specific TCRs reportedly avoided B.1.351 and B.1.1.7 mutated regions. No day 14 peak samples; only post-peak repertoires were characterized. After two AZD1222 doses, spike-specific TCR breadth and depth rose versus day 0. Seropositive AZD1222 recipients at baseline numbered only six or seven.

As for this clone: Its antigen remains unidentified.

CDR3 length: 12 residues. CDR1 is MGHDK, CDR2 SYGVNS, per germline. After removal of 8 bases from V and 9 bases from J, the junction contained 3 bases not matched to a gene. This TCR derives from an adult in good health. The V call is TRBV25-1, the J call TRBJ1-6; the match to TRBD1 covers 8 bases. The specimen comprised peripheral blood, sampled on day 0 of AZD1222 vaccination. The CDR3 is CASRDRGSPLHF. For the CDR3, the DNA is TGTGCCAGCCGAGACAGGGGTTCACCCCTCCACTTT.